The entry below gives a single TCR beta chain sequence along with its context. The data belong to a study of blood T cell repertoires in COVID-19. Background on the study: There were acute and convalescent COVID-19 samples, and they came from the United States, Italy and Spain. Sample material is recorded as cDNA or gDNA derived from T cells, B-cell-depleted T cells, or PBMCs.

How the authors handled the data: From reference gene primer amplification, estimates of nucleated cell counts were derived. Assay: immunoSEQ multiplex PCR; the TCRdb copy retains only in-frame clones and omits some. D and trimming were read from the DNA, whereas the V and J calls and clone size are those reported in that table. Here the sample spans some 150,000 clones, 80% to 90% being singletons. The CDR3 totals 18 residues. Germline-derived CDR1 and CDR2 are MNHEY and SVGEGT. V lost 2 bases and J lost 4, with 21 bases in between. The specimen sequenced was peripheral blood. The rearrangement uses TRBV6-2 or TRBV6-3 and TRBJ1-5; D unresolved. The source of this sequence is a woman aged 40 to 50 with acute or convalescent COVID-19. This chain's CDR3 is CASSYVGSSGFGNQPQHF. In DNA, the CDR3 is TGTGCCAGCAGTTACGTAGGGAGTTCGGGGTTCGGGAATCAGCCCCAGCATTTT.